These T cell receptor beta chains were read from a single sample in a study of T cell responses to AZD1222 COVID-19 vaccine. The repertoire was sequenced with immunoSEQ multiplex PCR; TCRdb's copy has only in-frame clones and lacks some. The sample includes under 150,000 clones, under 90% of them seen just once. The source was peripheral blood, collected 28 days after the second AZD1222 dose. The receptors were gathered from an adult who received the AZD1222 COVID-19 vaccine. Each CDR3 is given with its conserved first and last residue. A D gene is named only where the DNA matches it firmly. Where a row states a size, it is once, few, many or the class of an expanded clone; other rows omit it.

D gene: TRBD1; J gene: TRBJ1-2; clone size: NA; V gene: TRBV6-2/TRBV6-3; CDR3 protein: CASSYSWQGAYGYTF; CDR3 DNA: TGTGCCAGCAGTTACTCTTGGCAGGGGGCCTATGGCTACACCTTC
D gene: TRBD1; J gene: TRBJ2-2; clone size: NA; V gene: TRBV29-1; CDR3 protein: CSVAGGRYAGELFF; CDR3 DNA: TGCAGCGTTGCAGGGGGTCGTTACGCCGGGGAGCTGTTTTTT
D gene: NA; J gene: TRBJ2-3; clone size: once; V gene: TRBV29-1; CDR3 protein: CSVEEGAVTQYF; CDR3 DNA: TGCAGCGTTGAAGAAGGGGCTGTTACGCAGTATTTT
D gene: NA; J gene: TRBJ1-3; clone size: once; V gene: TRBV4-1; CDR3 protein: CASSQDGANGNTIYF; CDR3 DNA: TGCGCCAGCAGCCAAGATGGGGCGAACGGAAACACCATATATTTT
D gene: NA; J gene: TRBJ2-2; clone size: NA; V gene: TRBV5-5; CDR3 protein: CASSSGGANTGELFF; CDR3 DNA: TGTGCCAGCAGCTCAGGAGGGGCGAACACCGGGGAGCTGTTTTTT
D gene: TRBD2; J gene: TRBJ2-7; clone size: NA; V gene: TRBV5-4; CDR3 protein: CASSFSSGTSTYEQYF; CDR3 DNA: TGTGCCAGCAGCTTTTCTTCCGGGACTAGTACCTACGAGCAGTACTTC
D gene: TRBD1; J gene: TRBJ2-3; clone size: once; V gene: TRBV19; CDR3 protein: CASSIGGDRVADTQYF; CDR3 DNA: TGTGCCAGTAGTATAGGTGGGGACAGGGTGGCAGATACGCAGTATTTT
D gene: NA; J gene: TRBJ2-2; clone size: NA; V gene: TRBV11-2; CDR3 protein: CASSLGGNTGELFF; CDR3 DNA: TGTGCCAGCAGCTTAGGAGGGAACACCGGGGAGCTGTTTTTT
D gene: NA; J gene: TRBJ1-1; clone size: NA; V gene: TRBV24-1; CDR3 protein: CATSDPITGKAFF; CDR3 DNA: TGTGCCACCAGTGACCCGATAACAGGGAAAGCTTTCTTT
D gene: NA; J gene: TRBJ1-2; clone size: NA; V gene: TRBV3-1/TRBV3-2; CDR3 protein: CASRQGGSYGYTF; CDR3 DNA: TGTGCCAGCAGACAGGGAGGGAGCTATGGCTACACCTTC
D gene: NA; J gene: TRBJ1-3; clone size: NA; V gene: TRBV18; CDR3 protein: CASSPPVGQGSGNTIYF; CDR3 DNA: TGTGCCAGCTCACCCCCGGTGGGGCAGGGCTCTGGAAACACCATATATTTT
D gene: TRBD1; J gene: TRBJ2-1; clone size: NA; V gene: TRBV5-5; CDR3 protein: CASSFYRDRGNEQFF; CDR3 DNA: TGTGCCAGCAGCTTTTACCGGGACAGGGGGAATGAGCAGTTCTTC